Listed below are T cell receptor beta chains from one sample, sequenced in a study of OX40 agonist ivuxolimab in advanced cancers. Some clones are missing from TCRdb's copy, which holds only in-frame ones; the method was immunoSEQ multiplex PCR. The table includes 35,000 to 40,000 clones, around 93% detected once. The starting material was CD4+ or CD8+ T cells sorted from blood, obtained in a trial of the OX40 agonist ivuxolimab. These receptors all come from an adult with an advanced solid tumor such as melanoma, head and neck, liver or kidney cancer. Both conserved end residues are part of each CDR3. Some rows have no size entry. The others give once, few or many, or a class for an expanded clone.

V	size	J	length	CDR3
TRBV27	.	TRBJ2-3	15	CASSPGLRGTDTQYF
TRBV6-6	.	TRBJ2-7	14	CASSGGLAGGPTDF
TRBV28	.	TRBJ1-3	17	CASSHRGRAVEGNTIYF
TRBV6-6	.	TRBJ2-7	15	CASSYSRAPVDEQYF
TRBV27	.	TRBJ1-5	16	CASSFFPPGGNQPQHF
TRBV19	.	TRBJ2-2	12	CASSMWPGELFF
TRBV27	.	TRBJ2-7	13	CASSFAGAYEQYF
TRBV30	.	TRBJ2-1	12	CAWTGGGNEQFF
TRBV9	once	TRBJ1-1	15	CASSSSGQGKTEAFF
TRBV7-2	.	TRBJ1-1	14	CASSPLPGETEAFF
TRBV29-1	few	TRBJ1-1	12	CSAGTGRTEAFF
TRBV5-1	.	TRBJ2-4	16	CASSPLGGGGLDIQYF
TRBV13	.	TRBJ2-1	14	CASSRQGNYNEQFF
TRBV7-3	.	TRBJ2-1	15	CASSLGTSGYNEQFF
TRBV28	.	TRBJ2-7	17	CASSSPLTSGLSYEQYF
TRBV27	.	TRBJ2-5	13	CASSLSTPGTQYF
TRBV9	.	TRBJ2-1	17	CASSGSHAGGTPNEQFF
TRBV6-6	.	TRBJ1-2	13	CASSYSGTSGYTF
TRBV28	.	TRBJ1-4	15	CASRPPVGGREKLFF
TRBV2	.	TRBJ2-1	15	CASSDSSGAEGEQFF
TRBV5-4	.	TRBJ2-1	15	CASSSGQGVNNEQFF
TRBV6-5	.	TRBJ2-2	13	CASSLGPSGELFF
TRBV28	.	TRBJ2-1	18	CASRPRLAGGVTYNEQFF
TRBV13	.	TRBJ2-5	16	CASSLGMGHLGETQYF
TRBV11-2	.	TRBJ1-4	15	CASSINGSPNEKLFF
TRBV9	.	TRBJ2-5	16	CASSNLDSAPQETQYF
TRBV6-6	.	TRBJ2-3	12	CASRPWGDTQYF
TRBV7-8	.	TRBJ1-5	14	CASSSEQGTQPQHF
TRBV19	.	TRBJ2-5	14	CASSISGTKETQYF
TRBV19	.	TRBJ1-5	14	CASSIRQLESAQHF
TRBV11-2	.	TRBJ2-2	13	CASSFWGGGELFF
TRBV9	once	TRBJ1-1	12	CASSPGNTEAFF
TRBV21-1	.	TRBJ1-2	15	CASSNSTPGGRGYTF
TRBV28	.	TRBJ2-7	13	CASSFADSYEQYF
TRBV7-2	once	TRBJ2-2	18	CASSLPNLAGGRPGELFF
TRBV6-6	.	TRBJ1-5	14	CASSYGQGRQPQHF
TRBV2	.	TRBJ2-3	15	CASSEETGDTDTQYF
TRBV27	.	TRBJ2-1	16	CASADNAGPLYNEQFF
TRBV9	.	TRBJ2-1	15	CASSASAGVYNEQFF
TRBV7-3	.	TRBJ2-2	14	CASSLTSGAGELFF
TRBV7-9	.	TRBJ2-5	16	CASSTSTSGYQETQYF
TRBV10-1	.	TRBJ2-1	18	CASSKGLAGGSSYNEQFF